A single sample is the source of the 28 T cell receptor beta chains below, sequenced in a study of brain T cells in children with intractable seizures. Time point described: blood from clinic visit 5 months post-surgery; TSC patient then seizure free. TCRdb keeps only in-frame clones here, not all; method: immunoSEQ multiplex PCR. The sample lists about 340,000 clones, approximately 93% seen once, with 5% to 7% in the top ten. The sample was peripheral blood, taken roughly 5 months after surgery. The source of these receptors is a boy under two years old with tuberous sclerosis and intractable seizures.

This chain connects TRBV5-3 to TRBJ1-3, with 9 bases lining up with TRBD1. TRBV5-3 is annotated as an ORF whose role is uncertain. V gave up 0 bases and J gave up 0 bases; unmatched junction bases: 13. The CDR3 spans 20 residues. As DNA, the CDR3 is TGTGCCAGAAGCTTGGGGTCGACATCGACAGGGGGGGTCTCTGGAAACACCATATATTTT. As protein: CARSLGSTSTGGVSGNTIYF.

The CDR3: CASSLLPHREKETQYF. The CDR3 nucleotides are TGTGCCAGCAGCTTACTGCCCCACAGGGAGAAAGAGACCCAGTACTTC. The chain links TRBV11-2 to TRBJ2-5; tentatively, D is TRBD1 (6 bases). Looked up from germline, CDR1 is SGHAT and CDR2 is FQNNGV. V was clipped by 2 bases and J by 3 bases, with 16 bases between them. The CDR3 has 16 amino acids.

The chain uses TRBV20-1 and TRBJ1-6; the D is unclear. Germline values: CDR1 DFQATT, CDR2 SNEGSKA (reference sequence). Deletions cut 3 bases from V and 9 bases from J, with 12 bases between. This CDR3 region has 13 residues. This CDR3 reads CSASEGFGSPLHF. The DNA for the CDR3 is TGCAGTGCTAGTGAAGGGTTTGGTTCACCCCTCCACTTT.

This chain joins TRBV7-6 and TRBJ2-2; perhaps TRBD2 as D (6 bases). CDR1 and CDR2 from the germline V gene are SGHVS and FNYEAQ. The CDR3 contains 16 residues. The germline V and J ends were trimmed by 1 base and 0 bases, with 9 bases remaining between them. The CDR3 sequence is CASSLGGGTNTGELFF. CDR3 DNA: TGTGCCAGCAGCTTAGGGGGCGGGACGAACACCGGGGAGCTGTTTTTT.

The rearrangement uses TRBV19 and TRBJ1-5; D unclear. This CDR3 region has 15 residues. Germline loops: CDR1 LNHDA, CDR2 SQIVND (reference sequence). V was clipped by 3 bases and J by 2 bases, with 11 bases between them. DNA of the CDR3: TGTGCCAGTAGTATCGGGGTTTATGGCAATCAGCCCCAGCATTTT. Protein sequence: CASSIGVYGNQPQHF.

V is TRBV27 and J is TRBJ1-1; D is undetermined. CDR1 and CDR2 (germline): MNHEY, SMNVEV (reference sequence). V was cut by 5 bases and J by 0 bases, with 10 bases left in between. The CDR3 contains 14 residues. The CDR3 DNA reads as TGTGCCAGCAGTCTACTAAGTTTGAACACTGAAGCTTTCTTT. Protein product: CASSLLSLNTEAFF.

The chain uses TRBV3-1 (or the pseudogene TRBV3-2) and TRBJ2-7; TRBD2 might be the D (7 bases). V gave up 4 bases and J gave up 3 bases, with 16 bases separating them. The CDR3 totals 15 residues. Per germline, CDR1 LGHDT and CDR2 YNNKEL (reference sequence). CDR3 sequence (DNA): TGTGCCAGCAGCCTCCGGGGGAGGGGGATCTACGAGCAGTACTTC. Translated, it gives CASSLRGRGIYEQYF.

J is TRBJ2-7 and V is TRBV30; TRBD1 aligns across 8 bases. CDR1 and CDR2 (germline): GTSNPN, SVGIG (reference sequence). The CDR3 is 14 residues long. The ends lost 1 base at V and 6 bases at J; junction bases unmatched: 8. CDR3 nucleotides: TGTGCCTGGAGTGACCAGGACAGGGCCCCCGAGCAGTACTTC. This encodes CAWSDQDRAPEQYF. Using reference TRBV30 and TRBJ2-7 for the parts outside the CDR3, the full variable domain is SQTIHQWPATLVQPVGSPLSLECTVEGTSNPNLYWYRQAAGRGLQLLFYSVGIGQISSEVPQNLSASRPQDRQFILSSKKLLLSDSGFYLCAWSDQDRAPEQYFGPGTRLTVT.

The chain uses TRBV5-5 and TRBJ1-1; unclear D gene. The CDR3 extends over 13 amino acids. The germline V and J ends were trimmed by 1 base and 4 bases, with 8 bases remaining between them. Germline CDR1 is SGHKS and CDR2 is YYEKEE (reference sequence). The CDR3 DNA sequence: TGTGCCAGCAGCTTGCTAGGGATCACTGAAGCTTTCTTT. It encodes CASSLLGITEAFF.

The gene calls are TRBV6-5 and TRBJ2-7; D unresolved. The germline V gene has CDR1 MNHEY and CDR2 SVGAGI. The CDR3 is 15 residues long. V lost 2 bases, J lost 2 bases, and 13 bases lay in between. CDR3 in amino acids: CASSYQRTETYEQYF. The CDR3 DNA sequence: TGTGCCAGCAGTTACCAAAGGACCGAGACCTACGAGCAGTACTTC.

V is TRBV21-1 and J is TRBJ2-6; the D call in the table, TRBD1, was not verified against the DNA. TRBV21-1 is listed as a pseudogene. CDR3 size: 17 residues. The CDR3 region is CASRIAGIWGGANVLTF. For the CDR3, the DNA is TGTGCCAGCCGCATAGCAGGGATCTGGGGCGGGGCCAACGTCCTGACTTTC.

The V call is TRBV29-1, the J call TRBJ2-7; a possible D gene is TRBD2 (6 bases). Trimming cost V 7 bases and J 1 base, with 11 bases left between them. The CDR3 totals 12 residues. Germline assignment: CDR1 SQVTM and CDR2 ANQGSEA. CDR3 sequence (DNA): TGCAGCGCGGGGGACGCATCCTACGAGCAGTACTTC. It translates to CSAGDASYEQYF.

V gene TRBV27 combines with J gene TRBJ2-1; D is uncertain. V was pared by 3 bases and J by 8 bases, with 5 bases between. Per germline, CDR1 MNHEY and CDR2 SMNVEV (reference sequence). The CDR3 has 11 residues. CDR3 in amino acids: CASSFLDEQFF. In DNA, the CDR3 is TGTGCCAGCAGTTTTCTCGATGAGCAGTTCTTC.

The CDR3 loop is CASSLPEYQANEQYF. For the CDR3, the DNA is TGTGCCAGCAGTTTGCCGGAATACCAGGCCAACGAGCAGTACTTC. The chain combines TRBV7-8 with TRBJ2-7, with D uncertain. V lost 6 bases and J 5 bases, leaving 20 bases between the germline ends. From germline, CDR1 is SGHVS and CDR2 FQNEAQ. The CDR3 runs 15 residues. Full variable domain (missing parts from reference TRBV7-8 and TRBJ2-7): GAGVSQSPRYKVAKRGQDVALRCDPISGHVSLFWYQQALGQGPEFLTYFQNEAQLDKSGLPSDRFFAERPEGSVSTLKIQRTQQEDSAVYLCASSLPEYQANEQYFGPGTRLTVT.

V and J are TRBV30 and TRBJ2-3; 13 bases align to TRBD2. Germline CDR1 and CDR2: GTSNPN and SVGIG (reference sequence). Unmatched junction bases numbered 5, after V lost 1 base and J lost 7 bases. CDR3 length equals 15 residues. In DNA form, the CDR3 reads TGTGCCTGGAGTGCACTAGCGGGAGGGCGGCATACGCAGTATTTT. This gives the protein CAWSALAGGRHTQYF. The full variable domain, completed using reference TRBV30 and TRBJ2-3, is SQTIHQWPATLVQPVGSPLSLECTVEGTSNPNLYWYRQAAGRGLQLLFYSVGIGQISSEVPQNLSASRPQDRQFILSSKKLLLSDSGFYLCAWSALAGGRHTQYFGPGTRLTVL.

V is TRBV28 and J is TRBJ2-3; D unresolved. In germline, CDR1 is MDHEN, CDR2 SYDVKM. This CDR3 has 12 residues. The DNA of the CDR3 is TGTGCTACTGGGGTTAGCACAGATACGCAGTATTTT. Its protein is CATGVSTDTQYF.

V usage is TRBV9 and J usage is TRBJ2-3, with 8 positions matching TRBD1. The CDR3 is 15 residues long. V lost 0 bases and J lost 3; bases outside the gene matches: 3. Germline-derived CDR1 and CDR2 are SGDLS and YYNGEE. This chain's CDR3 is CASSVGQGLTDTQYF. In nucleotides, the CDR3 is TGTGCCAGCAGCGTAGGACAGGGGTTGACAGATACGCAGTATTTT.

The chain combines TRBV27 with TRBJ2-2; TRBD1 matches at 9 bases. The germline CDR1 and CDR2 sequences are MNHEY and SMNVEV (reference sequence). V was clipped by 4 bases and J by 6 bases; unmatched bases: 6. This CDR3 spans 15 amino acids. CDR3 sequence reads: CASSSHRGLAGELFF. CDR3 sequence (DNA): TGTGCCAGCAGTTCACACAGGGGGCTGGCCGGGGAGCTGTTTTTT.

The CDR3 is CASSHPGRAGELFF. The CDR3 DNA reads as TGTGCCAGCAGTCACCCTGGACGGGCCGGGGAGCTGTTTTTT. The chain joins TRBV28 to TRBJ2-2; D ambiguous. The CDR3 is 14 residues long. Germline lookup yields CDR1 MDHEN and CDR2 SYDVKM. V was pared by 5 bases and J by 6 bases, with 13 bases between.

CDR3 region: CASRLRVEKLFF. CDR3 coding DNA: TGTGCCAGCAGGCTCAGGGTAGAAAAACTGTTTTTT. The chain couples TRBV28 to TRBJ1-4; perhaps TRBD1 as D (5 bases). The CDR3 loop spans 12 amino acids. Germline CDR1 MDHEN, CDR2 SYDVKM. With 6 bases removed from V and 8 bases from J, the gap between germline ends came to 10 bases.

The chain carries TRBV5-5 and TRBJ2-5, with 9 bases lining up with TRBD1. CDR3 length: 15 amino acids. Germline V gives CDR1 SGHKS, CDR2 YYEKEE (reference sequence). V gave up 0 bases and J gave up 5 bases; unmatched junction bases: 5. The chain's CDR3 is CASSLGGQGSETQYF. In DNA form, the CDR3 reads TGTGCCAGCAGCTTGGGGGGACAGGGATCGGAGACCCAGTACTTC.

This sequence joins TRBV28 and TRBJ2-1; D is possibly TRBD1 or TRBD2 (6 bases each). Germline V lookup: CDR1 MDHEN, CDR2 SYDVKM. The germline V and J ends were trimmed by 6 bases and 2 bases, with 8 bases remaining between them. The CDR3 contains 13 residues. The CDR3 bases are TGTGCCAGCAGCGGGGGCGCCTACAATGAGCAGTTCTTC. It codes for CASSGGAYNEQFF.

The gene calls are TRBV10-1 and TRBJ2-2; D gene unclear. Trimming left V 3 bases short and J 10 bases short, with 9 bases between. The CDR3 runs to 12 residues. CDR1 and CDR2 (germline): WNHNN, SYGVQD (reference sequence). CDR3 DNA: TGCGCCAGCAGTGAAAATGGAGTGGAGCTGTTTTTT. As protein: CASSENGVELFF.

The chain is built from TRBV6-6 and TRBJ1-1; D is perhaps TRBD1 (5 bases). CDR3 length equals 15 residues. In germline, CDR1 is MNHNY, CDR2 SVGAGI (reference sequence). V was pared by 0 bases and J by 6 bases, with 14 bases between. The CDR3 protein is CASSYSDGGFPEAFF. The CDR3 DNA is TGTGCCAGCAGTTACTCTGACGGGGGATTCCCTGAAGCTTTCTTT.

This rearrangement joins TRBV2 to TRBJ1-5; D is uncertain. The length of the CDR3 is 15 residues. The V and J ends lost 4 bases and 2 bases respectively, with 12 bases between them. Germline-derived CDR1 and CDR2 are SNHLY and FYNNEI. The CDR3 here is CASSARSAGNQPQHF. DNA for the CDR3: TGTGCCAGCAGTGCGAGGTCGGCCGGCAATCAGCCCCAGCATTTT. The full variable domain, with the rest looked up from reference TRBV2 and TRBJ1-5, is EPEVTQTPSHQVTQMGQEVILRCVPISNHLYFYWYRQILGQKVEFLVSFYNNEISEKSEIFDDQFSVERPDGSNFTLKIRSTKLEDSAMYFCASSARSAGNQPQHFGDGTRLSIL.

Concerning this clone itself: Other DNA variants within this sample encode the same CDR3. This sequence joins TRBV11-2 and TRBJ1-1; the match to TRBD1 covers 9 bases. Germline V gene lookup returns CDR1 SGHAT and CDR2 FQNNGV. The CDR3 runs to 12 residues. V was clipped by 3 bases and J by 7 bases; unmatched bases: 0. The CDR3 DNA reads as TGTGCCAGCAGCTTGGACAGGGGTGAAGCTTTCTTT. The encoded protein is CASSLDRGEAFF.

The V gene is TRBV12-3 or TRBV12-4, the J gene TRBJ2-1; D is unresolved. The CDR3 has 11 residues. V was trimmed by 6 bases and J by 8 bases, leaving 8 bases between them. The CDR3 protein is CASSPNDEQFF. In DNA, the CDR3 is TGTGCCAGCAGCCCCAATGATGAGCAGTTCTTC.

The gene calls are TRBV27 and TRBJ2-1; 9 bases fit TRBD1. Germline V gene lookup returns CDR1 MNHEY and CDR2 SMNVEV (reference sequence). The trim removed 2 bases at V and 3 bases at J, leaving 2 bases unmatched. The length of the CDR3 is 15 residues. CDR3: CASSLVDRGYNEQFF. The CDR3 region has the DNA TGTGCCAGCAGTTTAGTGGACAGGGGCTACAATGAGCAGTTCTTC.